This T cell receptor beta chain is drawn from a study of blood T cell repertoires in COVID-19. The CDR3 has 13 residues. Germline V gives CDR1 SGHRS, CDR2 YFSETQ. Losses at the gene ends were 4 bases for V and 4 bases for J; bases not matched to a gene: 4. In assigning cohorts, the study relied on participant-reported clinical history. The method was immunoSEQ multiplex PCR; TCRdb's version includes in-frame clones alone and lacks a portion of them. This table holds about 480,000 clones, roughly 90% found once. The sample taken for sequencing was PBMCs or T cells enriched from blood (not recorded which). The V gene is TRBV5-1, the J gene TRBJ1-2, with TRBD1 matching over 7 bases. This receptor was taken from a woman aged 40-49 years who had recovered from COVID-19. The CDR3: CASSPGTVYGYTF. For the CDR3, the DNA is TGCGCCAGCAGCCCCGGGACAGTCTATGGCTACACCTTC.